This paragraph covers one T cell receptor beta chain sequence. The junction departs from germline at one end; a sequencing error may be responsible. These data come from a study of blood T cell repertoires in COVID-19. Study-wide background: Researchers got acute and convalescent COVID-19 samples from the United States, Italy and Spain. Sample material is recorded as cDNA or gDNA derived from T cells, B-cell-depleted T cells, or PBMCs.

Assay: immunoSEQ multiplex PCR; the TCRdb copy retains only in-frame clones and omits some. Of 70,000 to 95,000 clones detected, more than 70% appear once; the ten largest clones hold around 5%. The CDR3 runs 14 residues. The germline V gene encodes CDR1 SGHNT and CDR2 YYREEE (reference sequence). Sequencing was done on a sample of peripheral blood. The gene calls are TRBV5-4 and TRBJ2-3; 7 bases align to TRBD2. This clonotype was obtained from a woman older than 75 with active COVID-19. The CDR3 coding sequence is TGTGCCAGCAGTCCTAGCGGATTCACAGATGCGCAGTATTTT. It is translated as CASSPSGFTDAQYF.